The T cell receptor (beta chain) under discussion was sequenced for a study of T cell repertoires in cytomegalovirus infection (dated by TCRdb to between 2017 and 2020). Study-level background: The HLA type of each donor mattered for the analysis, because public TCR beta signatures pointed to carriage of CMV infection along with the matching HLA type.

This clonotype was found many times. It lacks a known antigen. Per-base qualities were not stored, and no clone one base away is much larger. The data were produced on an Illumina HiSeq 1500. The public reads were reanalyzed by TCRdb: fastp trimming at Q25, MiXCR alignment, in-frame beta chains only. One record per CDR3 amino acid sequence lists the most common genes and DNA. This sample comprises 57,000 or so distinct CDR3 sequences, about 33% of them detected only once. The ten largest clones add up to approximately 70% of the sample. The paper as a whole reports these results and caveats: The ex vivo response was dominated by HLA-C-restricted CMV-specific TCR beta clonotypes, which also provided the single most frequent clonotype in two of eight donors. In both this cohort and an independent cohort of some 350 donors, the cumulative frequency of public TCR beta family members distinguished carriers of CMV infection plus the relevant HLA type.

V is pruned by 5 bases and J by 0 bases, leaving 12 bases of the junction without a gene match. CDR1 SGHTA and CDR2 FQGNSA were looked up in the germline V gene. From the cysteine through the phenylalanine, the CDR3 covers 18 amino acids. Only the CDR3 DNA stays, 54 bases, in frame from base 1. Sequencing used PBMCs, sequenced either directly or after in vitro stimulation (not recorded which). The receptor was derived from a human donor in good health (CMV status not recorded). Some clones in this sample may be carry-over from other donors' samples. The chain links TRBV7-2 with TRBJ1-4; 7 bases in the junction line up with TRBD1. In nucleotide form, the sequence is TGTGCCAGCAGCCCGACAGGGACAGTCCTAGCAACTAATGAAAAACTGTTTTTT. This gives the protein CASSPTGTVLATNEKLFF.